This T cell receptor beta chain comes out of a study of cytomegalovirus exposure and HLA in healthy donors. This CDR3 comprises 14 residues. Trimming at V came to 0 bases and at J to 10 bases, leaving 4 bases not matched to a gene. From germline, CDR1 is SGHTS and CDR2 YDEGEE. Points from the study as a whole: The likely explanation for a cluster of highly shared sequence variants was sequencing artifact.

The primer mix had 60 Vbeta and 13 Jbeta primers. Using immunoSEQ multiplex PCR, the repertoire was profiled, and TCRdb retains in-frame clones only, with some absent. The sample yields approximately 130,000 clones, 85% seen once. Comments on this clone: Antigen specificity is unknown.

At the time of sampling, donors were nominally healthy, though unrecorded immune exposures were likely. The clonotype originates from a woman in her thirties in good health and CMV-seropositive. Sequenced input: PBMCs. The chain couples TRBV5-8 to TRBJ1-6; TRBD1 agrees at 7 bases. The CDR3 coding sequence is TGTGCCAGCAGCTTGGGACAGGGAAACTCACCCCTCCACTTT. Its translation is CASSLGQGNSPLHF.